Each of the 30 T cell receptor beta chains below was sequenced from the same sample in a study of human T cells and chemical hapten exposure. TCRdb re-analysed the RACE reads in MiXCR, keeping a single row per CDR3 protein. The profile shows about 160,000 distinct CDR3 sequences, 25% to 35% of them singletons. Time point in this sample: patch test 3, about 24 weeks after DPC sensitization. This sample's treatment: therapeutic diphenylcyclopropenone sensitization with weekly scalp DPC. Specimen: whole blood, collected in connection with sensitization to the hapten diphenylcyclopropenone (DPC). Receptors originate from a young woman with alopecia areata. Some clones in this sample may be carry-over from other donors' samples.

The CDR3 protein is CASSHGTDYGYTF. Here the CDR3 DNA reads TGTGCCAGCAGCCATGGGACAGACTATGGCTACACCTTC. The V and J genes are TRBV3-1 and TRBJ1-2; 7 bases match TRBD1. CDR3 length: 13 amino acids. The V and J ends lost 3 bases and 3 bases, in that order; junction bases with no gene match: 1. Germline CDR1 is LGHDT and CDR2 is YNNKEL (reference sequence).

In this sample, this clonotype turned up a few times. The chain combines TRBV4-2 with TRBJ2-3; 9 bases fit TRBD2. Germline V gene lookup returns CDR1 LGHNA and CDR2 YNFKEQ. After removal of 1 base from V and 6 bases from J, the junction contained 5 bases not matched to a gene. The CDR3 loop spans 15 amino acids. CDR3 loop: CASSQASGGLDTQYF. For the CDR3, the DNA is TGTGCCAGCAGCCAAGCCAGCGGGGGGTTGGATACGCAGTATTTT.

This chain joins TRBV6-5 and TRBJ2-7, with 13 bases that match TRBD2. The CDR3 consists of 15 residues. The ends lost 7 bases at V and 4 bases at J; junction bases unmatched: 7. CDR1 is MNHEY and CDR2 is SVGAGI in the germline V gene. CDR3 in DNA: TGTGCCAGCACCTCCGGGACTAGCGGGAATTACGAGCAGTACTTC. As protein: CASTSGTSGNYEQYF.

In DNA form, the CDR3 reads TGCAGTGCTAGAGCTGAAAGGGACGGAGGCGAGCAGTACTTC. Translating it yields CSARAERDGGEQYF. The J gene is TRBJ2-7, the V gene TRBV20-1; either TRBD1 or TRBD2 may fit D (5 bases each). This CDR3 has 14 residues. The V end lost 1 base, the J end lost 6 bases, and 16 bases lay between the germline ends. Germline CDR1 reads DFQATT; CDR2 reads SNEGSKA (reference sequence).

The J gene is TRBJ1-4, the V gene TRBV7-9; D is unclear. V lost 3 bases, J lost 5 bases, and 10 bases lay in between. Germline CDR1 reads SEHNR; CDR2 reads FQNEAQ (reference sequence). The CDR3 sequence is 14 residues long. The CDR3 loop reads CASSLSARNEKLFF. The CDR3 DNA follows: TGTGCCAGCAGCTTGTCGGCAAGGAATGAAAAACTGTTTTTT.

This clonotype was recorded a few times. J is TRBJ2-1 and V is TRBV6-2 or TRBV6-3, with D possibly being TRBD2 (5 bases). V lost 5 bases, J lost 0 bases, and 14 bases lay in between. The CDR3 has 16 amino acids. Per germline, CDR1 MNHEY and CDR2 SVGEGT. CDR3 DNA: TGTGCCAGCAGTCCCACTAGAGGCGTCTCCTACAATGAGCAGTTCTTC. This codes for CASSPTRGVSYNEQFF.

This clonotype has a handful of counts. This sequence joins TRBV18 and TRBJ2-7, with D perhaps matching TRBD1 or TRBD2 (6 bases each). Germline CDR1 is KGHSH and CDR2 is LQKENI. V shed 1 base and J shed 5 bases, with 9 bases lying between them. This CDR3 has 13 residues. The CDR3 is CASSPLGGNEQYF. As DNA, the CDR3 is TGTGCCAGCTCACCACTGGGGGGCAACGAGCAGTACTTC.

This clonotype was recorded many times. The rearrangement joins TRBV27 to TRBJ2-7; 8 positions agree with TRBD1. This CDR3 has 12 amino acids. Germline CDR1 and CDR2: MNHEY and SMNVEV (reference sequence). V trimming: 5 bases; J trimming: 6 bases; junction bases outside the gene matches: 3. For the CDR3, the DNA is TGTGCCAGCAGTCCACAGGGGGGCGAGCAGTACTTC. Translating gives CASSPQGGEQYF.

This clonotype was picked up many times. The rearrangement joins TRBV5-1 to TRBJ1-2; D gene unclear. This CDR3 is 12 amino acids long. Germline V gene lookup returns CDR1 SGHRS and CDR2 YFSETQ. Trimming removed 0 bases at V and 9 bases at J, with 9 bases between. The CDR3 spells CASSLVAESYTF. CDR3 DNA: TGCGCCAGCAGCTTGGTCGCGGAGAGCTACACCTTC.

This chain connects TRBV4-1 to TRBJ2-7, with 9 nucleotides matching TRBD1. The J segment lost 5 bases and the V segment lost 5 bases, leaving 10 bases of the junction unmatched. Germline CDR1 is MGHRA and CDR2 is YSYEKL. The CDR3 spans 15 residues. The CDR3 region is CASSSGTGSIHEQYF. CDR3 sequence (DNA): TGCGCCAGCAGCTCCGGGACAGGGTCTATCCACGAGCAGTACTTC.

V usage is TRBV5-1 and J usage is TRBJ2-7, with TRBD1 identical over 8 bases. This CDR3 has 15 amino acids. Looked up from germline, CDR1 is SGHRS and CDR2 is YFSETQ. Trimming took 4 bases from V and 4 from J; bases not matched to a gene: 10. The CDR3 DNA follows: TGCGCCAGCAGCCCAAGACAGGGGAGCTCGTACGAGCAGTACTTC. Residues: CASSPRQGSSYEQYF.

The chain joins TRBV5-1 to TRBJ2-5, with 9 bases lining up with TRBD1. This CDR3 has 14 amino acids. The V segment lost 4 bases and the J segment 4 bases; nucleotides outside the gene matches: 5. Germline V CDR1 and CDR2: SGHRS, YFSETQ. The CDR3 reads CASSVGTGSETQYF. In DNA form, the CDR3 reads TGCGCCAGCAGCGTAGGGACAGGGTCAGAGACCCAGTACTTC.

This clonotype was recorded a few times. The chain combines TRBV20-1 with TRBJ2-1, with TRBD2 matching over 8 bases. Trimming took 6 bases from V and 8 from J; bases not matched to a gene: 18. The germline gives CDR1 DFQATT, CDR2 SNEGSKA (reference sequence). The CDR3 runs to 16 residues. DNA of the CDR3: TGCAGTGCCGTCCCGGGAGCGGGAGTGCCGGGCGATGAGCAGTTCTTC. This codes for CSAVPGAGVPGDEQFF.

This chain uses TRBV29-1 with TRBJ2-2, with 7 positions matching TRBD1. The CDR3 contains 13 residues. With V trimmed by 7 bases and J by 4 bases, 6 bases remained unmatched. Germline CDR1 and CDR2: SQVTM and ANQGSEA. The CDR3 here is CSGDRDGTGELFF. CDR3 DNA: TGCAGCGGCGACAGGGACGGCACCGGGGAGCTGTTTTTT.

This clonotype showed up just a few times. The J gene is TRBJ2-1, the V gene TRBV24-1, with D maybe TRBD2 (5 bases). The V gene lost 7 bases and the J gene lost 0 bases, with 18 bases spanning the gap. This CDR3 has 17 amino acids. Germline values: CDR1 KGHDR, CDR2 SFDVKD. CDR3 residues: CATSPGAGANSYNEQFF. CDR3 in DNA: TGTGCCACCAGCCCTGGCGCGGGCGCTAACTCCTACAATGAGCAGTTCTTC.

This clonotype was detected a few times. The chain couples TRBV7-2 to TRBJ1-2, with D hard to call. CDR1 is SGHTA and CDR2 is FQGNSA in the germline V gene. CDR3 size: 14 residues. Trimming removed 6 bases from V and 4 bases from J, with 15 bases in between. The CDR3 sequence: CASRRGASSYGYTF. The CDR3 DNA is TGTGCCAGCAGGCGGGGAGCTTCCTCCTATGGCTACACCTTC.

This sequence joins TRBV6-5 and TRBJ2-7, with D possibly TRBD1 on 6 matching bases. Germline V CDR1 and CDR2: MNHEY, SVGAGI. The CDR3 extends over 14 amino acids. V shed 2 bases and J shed 2 bases, with 10 bases lying between them. CDR3 DNA: TGTGCCAGCAGTTACCCGGGACACCCCTACGAGCAGTACTTC. Its protein product is CASSYPGHPYEQYF.

V and J are TRBV7-2 and TRBJ1-2; 7 nucleotides agree with TRBD1. This CDR3 has 15 amino acids. Per germline, CDR1 SGHTA and CDR2 FQGNSA. Trimming cost V 4 bases and J 4 bases; bases outside gene matches: 9. CDR3 sequence reads: CASSSARTGVYGYTF. In DNA form, the CDR3 reads TGTGCCAGCAGCTCCGCCCGGACAGGAGTCTATGGCTACACCTTC.

V and J are TRBV14 and TRBJ2-7; 7 bases map to TRBD2. Germline V gene lookup returns CDR1 SGHDN and CDR2 FVKESK. This CDR3 spans 13 amino acids. V lost 5 bases, J lost 4 bases, and 5 bases stayed unmatched. The CDR3 coding sequence is TGTGCCAGCAGCGGGGGGGTAGAGTACGAGCAGTACTTC. The encoded protein is CASSGGVEYEQYF.

The sample holds a few counts of this clonotype. The chain is built from TRBV29-1 and TRBJ2-5; D unclear. The germline gives CDR1 SQVTM, CDR2 ANQGSEA. Trimming removed 8 bases at V and 7 bases at J, with 17 bases between. There are 12 residues in the CDR3. The CDR3 sequence: CSTYRPDRTQYF. Here the CDR3 DNA reads TGCAGCACGTACCGCCCTGATCGGACCCAGTACTTC.

This clonotype was detected a few times. CDR3 loop: CASSAFPGAYEQYF. CDR3 sequence (DNA): TGTGCCAGCAGCGCGTTTCCTGGGGCCTACGAGCAGTACTTC. The V gene is TRBV9, the J gene TRBJ2-7; D unresolved. The length of the CDR3 is 14 residues. CDR1 and CDR2 (germline): SGDLS, YYNGEE. V gave up 3 bases and J gave up 2 bases, with 12 bases separating them.

The rearrangement links TRBV29-1 to TRBJ2-1; D unclear. CDR1 SQVTM and CDR2 ANQGSEA come from the germline V gene. V lost 3 bases and J 4 bases, leaving 16 bases between the germline ends. The CDR3 has 15 residues. For the CDR3, the DNA is TGCAGCGTTGACCGAAGAGGTCCGGGTTACAATGAGCAGTTCTTC. Amino acid sequence: CSVDRRGPGYNEQFF.

The chain couples TRBV24-1 to TRBJ2-1; weak D call: TRBD2 (6 bases). CDR3 length: 13 residues. CDR1 is KGHDR and CDR2 is SFDVKD in the germline V gene. V lost 1 base and J lost 8, with 8 bases in between. As DNA, the CDR3 is TGTGCCACCAGTGATTTCGGGAGAGATGAGCAGTTCTTC. It yields the protein CATSDFGRDEQFF.

This clonotype has a handful of counts. This chain links TRBV29-1 with TRBJ1-1; no clear D gene. The V and J ends lost 6 bases and 1 base respectively, with 6 bases between them. The CDR3 sequence is 11 residues long. Germline V gives CDR1 SQVTM, CDR2 ANQGSEA. The CDR3 protein is CSVEKNTEAFF. The CDR3 nucleotides read TGCAGCGTAGAGAAGAACACTGAAGCTTTCTTT.

The chain uses TRBV20-1 and TRBJ2-5; the D gene is possibly TRBD2 (5 bases). CDR3 size: 14 residues. CDR1 is DFQATT, CDR2 SNEGSKA, per germline (reference sequence). Trimming took 3 bases from V and 5 from J, leaving 16 bases between them. The CDR3 DNA sequence: TGCAGTGCTAGTCCTAGCAGGATGGGTGAGACCCAGTACTTC. Its translation is CSASPSRMGETQYF.

The V call is TRBV7-9, the J call TRBJ2-5; maybe TRBD2 (6 bases). The germline V gene encodes CDR1 SEHNR and CDR2 FQNEAQ (reference sequence). Trimming took off 3 bases at V and 5 bases at J, with 13 bases between the two ends. The CDR3 contains 14 residues. The CDR3 loop reads CASSFVGGGETQYF. The CDR3 coding sequence is TGTGCCAGCAGCTTCGTGGGAGGTGGGGAGACCCAGTACTTC.

Points on this clonotype: The junction shows a germline mismatch at one end, possibly a read error. The chain combines TRBV29-1 with TRBJ1-1; 8 positions match TRBD1. The CDR3 loop spans 15 amino acids. CDR1 is SQVTM and CDR2 is ANQGSEA in the germline V gene. As DNA, the CDR3 is TGCGGAGGAGGACAGGGAATCCCCATGAACACTGGAGCTTTCTTT. It codes for CGGGQGIPMNTGAFF.

A few counts support this clonotype. This sequence joins TRBV5-1 and TRBJ2-7; maybe TRBD2 (5 bases). This CDR3 is 14 amino acids long. Looked up from germline, CDR1 is SGHRS and CDR2 is YFSETQ. Trimming left V 2 bases short and J 3 bases short, with 12 bases between. The CDR3 DNA is TGCGCCAGCAGCTTCCCCGAGGGCGGCTACGAGCAGTACTTC. Its translation: CASSFPEGGYEQYF.

This clonotype was seen many times. V usage is TRBV6-2 or TRBV6-3 and J usage is TRBJ1-5, with a weak D call TRBD1 (6 bases). V was trimmed by 6 bases and J by 4 bases, leaving 16 bases between them. Germline loops: CDR1 MNHEY, CDR2 SVGEGT. CDR3 length: 15 amino acids. CDR3 in DNA: TGTGCCAGCAGCCCAGCGGGACAACTAAATCAGCCCCAGCATTTT. Its translation: CASSPAGQLNQPQHF.

This chain links TRBV5-1 with TRBJ2-5; 7 bases map to TRBD2. Germline CDR1 and CDR2: SGHRS and YFSETQ. The V and J ends lost 7 bases and 3 bases, in that order; junction bases with no gene match: 12. The CDR3 consists of 15 residues. CDR3 protein: CASSLSSSGEETQYF. The CDR3 DNA reads as TGCGCCAGCTCCCTTTCCTCGAGCGGGGAAGAGACCCAGTACTTC.